This entry lists 2 T cell receptor beta chains sequenced from one sample in a study of cytomegalovirus exposure and HLA in healthy donors. PCR employed 60 Vbeta and 13 Jbeta primers. Here immunoSEQ multiplex PCR was the method, and the copy in TCRdb shows in-frame clones only, minus some. The sample consists of roughly 130,000 clones, around 72% of them appearing once. The sample taken for sequencing was PBMCs. These receptors came from a human donor in good health.

The chain joins TRBV27 to TRBJ1-5; D not resolved. The CDR3 loop spans 13 amino acids. V lost 6 bases and J lost 6, with 12 bases in between. CDR1 and CDR2 (germline): MNHEY, SMNVEV (reference sequence). This CDR3 reads CASSPPSGQPQHF. The CDR3 bases are TGTGCCAGCAGCCCACCTAGCGGTCAGCCCCAGCATTTT.

The V call is TRBV7-8, the J call TRBJ1-5; 9 nucleotides match TRBD1. In germline, CDR1 is SGHVS, CDR2 FQNEAQ. V gave up 1 base and J gave up 6 bases; unmatched junction bases: 7. This CDR3 is built from 16 residues. The CDR3 region has the DNA TGTGCCAGCAGCTTAGGCAGGGGGACAGGGTTTCAGCCCCAGCATTTT. Translated: CASSLGRGTGFQPQHF.